Listed below are T cell receptor beta chains from one sample, sequenced in a study of blood T cell repertoires in COVID-19. Clones were read by immunoSEQ multiplex PCR, and TCRdb kept only the in-frame ones, dropping some. The sample carries 95,000 to 150,000 clones, roughly 72% recorded once. The sequenced sample consisted of peripheral blood. Receptors were obtained from a man older than 75 with COVID-19, enrolled during active disease. Both conserved end residues are part of each CDR3. Fields, in order: V gene, J gene, D gene, clone size, CDR3 protein, CDR3 DNA. D genes are given only for firm matches. Only some rows state a clone size, as once, few, many or a class for expanded clones.

v_gene: TRBV28
j_gene: TRBJ1-2
d_gene: NA
abundance: NA
CDR3aa: CASSLYRQESSF
CDR3nt: TGTGCCAGCAGTTTATATCGACAGGAGTCCAGCTTC

v_gene: TRBV28
j_gene: TRBJ1-1
d_gene: NA
abundance: few
CDR3aa: CASSLWGGIGHTEAFF
CDR3nt: TGTGCCAGCAGTTTGTGGGGAGGGATCGGCCACACTGAAGCTTTCTTT

v_gene: TRBV28
j_gene: TRBJ1-1
d_gene: NA
abundance: NA
CDR3aa: CASSPPWGGSGEAFF
CDR3nt: TGTGCCAGCAGTCCACCCTGGGGGGGTAGCGGTGAAGCTTTCTTT

v_gene: TRBV28
j_gene: TRBJ1-5
d_gene: NA
abundance: NA
CDR3aa: CASRSGSNQPQHF
CDR3nt: TGTGCCAGCCGGTCGGGTAGCAATCAGCCCCAGCATTTT

v_gene: TRBV2
j_gene: TRBJ1-2
d_gene: TRBD1
abundance: NA
CDR3aa: CATQGGQNYGYTF
CDR3nt: TGTGCCACCCAGGGGGGACAGAACTATGGCTACACCTTC

v_gene: TRBV28
j_gene: TRBJ2-2
d_gene: NA
abundance: NA
CDR3aa: CASTGSETELFF
CDR3nt: TGTGCCAGCACCGGGTCAGAGACGGAGCTGTTTTTT

v_gene: TRBV27
j_gene: TRBJ1-2
d_gene: NA
abundance: NA
CDR3aa: CASSPAGGTGYTF
CDR3nt: TGTGCCAGCAGTCCGGCCGGGGGGACTGGCTACACCTTC

v_gene: TRBV28
j_gene: TRBJ2-7
d_gene: NA
abundance: NA
CDR3aa: CASSPRRRGLYEQYF
CDR3nt: TGTGCCAGCAGCCCGAGACGGAGGGGTCTCTACGAGCAGTACTTC

v_gene: TRBV5-1
j_gene: TRBJ1-4
d_gene: NA
abundance: NA
CDR3aa: CASSAPGDREKLFF
CDR3nt: TGCGCCAGCAGCGCCCCGGGTGATCGTGAAAAACTGTTTTTT

v_gene: TRBV12-3/TRBV12-4
j_gene: TRBJ2-7
d_gene: TRBD2
abundance: NA
CDR3aa: CASMGREGQYF
CDR3nt: TGTGCCAGCATGGGGCGGGAGGGCCAGTACTTC

v_gene: TRBV20-1
j_gene: TRBJ2-5
d_gene: TRBD2
abundance: once
CDR3aa: CSASGTSGETQYF
CDR3nt: TGCAGTGCTAGTGGGACTAGCGGAGAGACCCAGTACTTC

v_gene: TRBV6-1
j_gene: TRBJ1-5
d_gene: NA
abundance: NA
CDR3aa: CASSENSYQPQHF
CDR3nt: TGTGCCAGCAGTGAAAATTCCTATCAGCCCCAGCATTTT

v_gene: TRBV25-1
j_gene: TRBJ1-2
d_gene: TRBD1
abundance: few
CDR3aa: CASSAGGYGYTF
CDR3nt: TGTGCCAGCAGCGCAGGGGGCTATGGCTACACCTTC

v_gene: TRBV19
j_gene: TRBJ2-1
d_gene: NA
abundance: NA
CDR3aa: CASSSAAGFDEQFF
CDR3nt: TGTGCCAGTAGTAGCGCGGCGGGCTTCGACGAGCAGTTCTTC

v_gene: TRBV28
j_gene: TRBJ2-7
d_gene: TRBD2
abundance: NA
CDR3aa: CASTSPSGRGYEQYF
CDR3nt: TGTGCCAGCACCTCCCCTAGCGGGAGAGGGTACGAGCAGTACTTC

v_gene: TRBV11-3
j_gene: TRBJ2-1
d_gene: NA
abundance: NA
CDR3aa: CASSYASGYNEQFF
CDR3nt: TGTGCCAGCAGTTATGCATCAGGGTACAATGAGCAGTTCTTC

v_gene: TRBV18
j_gene: TRBJ1-4
d_gene: NA
abundance: few
CDR3aa: CASSPGARSLNEKLFF
CDR3nt: TGTGCCAGCTCACCGGGGGCCAGGAGTCTTAATGAAAAACTGTTTTTT

v_gene: TRBV28
j_gene: TRBJ1-2
d_gene: NA
abundance: NA
CDR3aa: CASSFPGASYGYTF
CDR3nt: TGTGCCAGCAGTTTCCCAGGGGCAAGCTATGGCTACACCTTC

v_gene: TRBV5-6
j_gene: TRBJ2-1
d_gene: TRBD2
abundance: NA
CDR3aa: CASSLEALAGSYNEQFF
CDR3nt: TGTGCCAGCAGCTTGGAGGCCCTAGCGGGTTCCTACAATGAGCAGTTCTTC

v_gene: TRBV5-6
j_gene: TRBJ1-1
d_gene: NA
abundance: NA
CDR3aa: CASSPGTGIREAFF
CDR3nt: TGTGCCAGCAGCCCCGGCACCGGGATAAGAGAAGCTTTCTTT

v_gene: TRBV10-3
j_gene: TRBJ1-2
d_gene: NA
abundance: NA
CDR3aa: CAISGGEGDYTF
CDR3nt: TGTGCCATCAGTGGGGGGGAAGGAGACTACACCTTC

v_gene: TRBV6-6
j_gene: TRBJ2-1
d_gene: NA
abundance: NA
CDR3aa: CASSSAGPYNEQFF
CDR3nt: TGTGCCAGCTCTAGCGCGGGACCCTACAATGAGCAGTTCTTC

v_gene: TRBV19
j_gene: TRBJ2-2
d_gene: NA
abundance: NA
CDR3aa: CASSKGAGELFF
CDR3nt: TGTGCCAGTAGTAAAGGGGCCGGGGAGCTGTTTTTT

v_gene: TRBV5-4
j_gene: TRBJ2-5
d_gene: TRBD2
abundance: once
CDR3aa: CASSLDAGLAQETQYF
CDR3nt: TGTGCCAGCAGCTTGGACGCGGGACTAGCGCAGGAGACCCAGTACTTC

v_gene: TRBV6-1
j_gene: TRBJ1-1
d_gene: NA
abundance: once
CDR3aa: CASSYQGPTEAFF
CDR3nt: TGTGCCAGCAGTTATCAGGGGCCGACTGAAGCTTTCTTT

v_gene: TRBV11-2
j_gene: TRBJ2-7
d_gene: TRBD1
abundance: NA
CDR3aa: CASSLGQGTYEQYF
CDR3nt: TGTGCCAGCAGCTTAGGACAGGGAACCTACGAGCAGTACTTC

v_gene: TRBV18
j_gene: TRBJ2-3
d_gene: TRBD2
abundance: NA
CDR3aa: CASSYRLAGTDTQYF
CDR3nt: TGTGCCAGCTCATATAGACTAGCGGGCACAGATACGCAGTATTTT

v_gene: TRBV2
j_gene: TRBJ2-3
d_gene: TRBD2
abundance: NA
CDR3aa: CASRWAGGPYTQYF
CDR3nt: TGTGCCAGCAGGTGGGCGGGAGGGCCGTATACGCAGTATTTT

v_gene: TRBV6-1
j_gene: TRBJ1-3
d_gene: TRBD1
abundance: NA
CDR3aa: CASSGQGIGASGNTIYF
CDR3nt: TGTGCCAGCAGTGGACAGGGTATCGGCGCATCTGGAAACACCATATATTTT